This T cell receptor beta chain was sequenced for a study of T-cell memory formation after mild COVID-19. TCRdb re-analysed the 5' RACE reads in MiXCR, keeping a single row per CDR3 protein. The repertoire holds 450,000 to 650,000 distinct CDR3 sequences, with 20% as singletons. The CDR3 sequence is 18 residues long. V was clipped by 6 bases and J by 6 bases; unmatched bases: 14. This sequence originates from an adult woman who had mild COVID-19 (a few samples of this study predate the infection). Cell type and time point are not known. V usage is TRBV12-3 or TRBV12-4 and J usage is TRBJ2-1; 13 positions agree with TRBD2. The sample comprised PBMCs or a T cell subset sorted from them (not recorded which). In nucleotides, the CDR3 is TGTGCCAGCAGGCCCGGGACTAGCGGGATCCGACGGTTCAATGAGCAGTTCTTC. This encodes CASRPGTSGIRRFNEQFF.